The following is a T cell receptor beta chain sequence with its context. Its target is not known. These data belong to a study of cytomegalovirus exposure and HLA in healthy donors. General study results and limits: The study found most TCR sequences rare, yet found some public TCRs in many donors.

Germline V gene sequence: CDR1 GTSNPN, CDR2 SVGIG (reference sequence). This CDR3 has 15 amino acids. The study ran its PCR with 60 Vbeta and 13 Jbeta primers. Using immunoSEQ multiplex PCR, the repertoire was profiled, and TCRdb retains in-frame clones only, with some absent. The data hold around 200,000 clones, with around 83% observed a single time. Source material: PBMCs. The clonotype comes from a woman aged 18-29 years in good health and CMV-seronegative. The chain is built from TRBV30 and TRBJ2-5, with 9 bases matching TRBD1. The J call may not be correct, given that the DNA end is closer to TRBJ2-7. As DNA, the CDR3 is TGTGCCTGGAGTGCGGGACAGGGAAGGGCCTACGAGCAGTACTTC. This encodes CAWSAGQGRAYEQYF.